This is a list of T cell receptor beta chains from one sample in a study of vaccination and CD4 T cells after COVID-19. TCRdb analysed the PCR reads with MiXCR anew, one entry per CDR3 protein. The sample shows around 17,000 distinct CDR3 sequences, about 56% of them seen only once. No cognate antigen is known for these TCRs. Sequencing was done on a sample of CD4+ T cells from blood, cultured in vitro. Every receptor here comes from a human donor who had recovered from COVID-19. CDR3s include the opening cysteine and the closing phenylalanine or tryptophan. A D gene is named only where the DNA matches it firmly. Clone size appears in some rows only: once, few, many, or a class for an expanded clone.

cdr3_aa: CASSRGRGGHEQYF; cdr3_nt: TGTGCCAGCAGTCGGGGGAGAGGTGGCCACGAGCAGTACTTC; clone_size: -; d_call: -; j_call: TRBJ2-7; v_call: TRBV7-9; cdr3_length: 14
cdr3_aa: CATSRVRVSVAERFGAQYF; cdr3_nt: TGTGCCACCAGCAGAGTTCGGGTGTCGGTAGCCGAAAGGTTTGGGGCGCAGTATTTT; clone_size: -; d_call: -; j_call: TRBJ2-3; v_call: TRBV15; cdr3_length: 19
cdr3_aa: CASSQTYGAGTQFF; cdr3_nt: TGTGCCAGCAGCCAAACCTACGGAGCGGGGACGCAGTTCTTC; clone_size: -; d_call: TRBD2; j_call: TRBJ2-1; v_call: TRBV7-3; cdr3_length: 14
cdr3_aa: CATSRLAGGDDNQPQHF; cdr3_nt: TGTGCCACCAGCAGGCTGGCAGGGGGCGATGACAATCAGCCCCAGCATTTT; clone_size: -; d_call: TRBD1; j_call: TRBJ1-5; v_call: TRBV15; cdr3_length: 17
cdr3_aa: CSAERDSSYNEQFF; cdr3_nt: TGCAGTGCAGAACGGGACAGCTCCTACAATGAGCAGTTCTTC; clone_size: -; d_call: TRBD1; j_call: TRBJ2-1; v_call: TRBV20-1; cdr3_length: 14
cdr3_aa: CASSLEGAWTYEQYF; cdr3_nt: TGTGCCAGCAGCCTTGAGGGGGCATGGACCTACGAGCAGTACTTC; clone_size: once; d_call: TRBD1; j_call: TRBJ2-7; v_call: TRBV6-1; cdr3_length: 15
cdr3_aa: CSAPLAGQETQYF; cdr3_nt: TGCAGTGCTCCACTAGCGGGCCAAGAGACCCAGTACTTC; clone_size: -; d_call: TRBD2; j_call: TRBJ2-5; v_call: TRBV20-1; cdr3_length: 13
cdr3_aa: CASSLITDSWSWGNTIYF; cdr3_nt: TGTGCCAGCAGCTTAATTACGGACAGTTGGTCCTGGGGAAACACCATATATTTT; clone_size: few; d_call: -; j_call: TRBJ1-3; v_call: TRBV7-2; cdr3_length: 18
cdr3_aa: CASSNPGTSGSYEQYF; cdr3_nt: TGTGCCAGCAGTAATCCGGGAACTAGCGGGAGCTACGAGCAGTACTTC; clone_size: -; d_call: TRBD2; j_call: TRBJ2-7; v_call: TRBV27; cdr3_length: 16
cdr3_aa: CAISPQGLGGEKLFF; cdr3_nt: TGTGCCATCAGCCCACAGGGCCTCGGAGGTGAAAAACTGTTTTTT; clone_size: -; d_call: -; j_call: TRBJ1-4; v_call: TRBV10-3; cdr3_length: 15
cdr3_aa: CASSVAGGATDTQYF; cdr3_nt: TGTGCCAGCAGTGTAGCGGGAGGCGCCACAGATACGCAGTATTTT; clone_size: few; d_call: TRBD2; j_call: TRBJ2-3; v_call: TRBV6-4; cdr3_length: 15
cdr3_aa: CASRRTGGGELFF; cdr3_nt: TGTGCCAGCAGGCGTACAGGGGGCGGGGAGCTGTTTTTT; clone_size: few; d_call: TRBD1; j_call: TRBJ2-2; v_call: TRBV6-2/TRBV6-3; cdr3_length: 13
cdr3_aa: CASSEQMTGNYGYTF; cdr3_nt: TGTGCCAGCAGTGAGCAGATGACAGGAAACTATGGCTACACCTTC; clone_size: few; d_call: -; j_call: TRBJ1-2; v_call: TRBV2; cdr3_length: 15
cdr3_aa: CASSLEGNTGELFF; cdr3_nt: TGTGCCAGCAGCTTAGAGGGAAACACCGGGGAGCTGTTTTTT; clone_size: -; d_call: -; j_call: TRBJ2-2; v_call: TRBV7-3; cdr3_length: 14
cdr3_aa: CSAPGTSGRALGDTQYF; cdr3_nt: TGCAGTGCTCCGGGGACTAGCGGGAGGGCCTTGGGAGATACGCAGTATTTT; clone_size: -; d_call: TRBD2; j_call: TRBJ2-3; v_call: TRBV20-1; cdr3_length: 17
cdr3_aa: CASSLSTTNQPQHF; cdr3_nt: TGTGCCAGCAGTTTATCAACAACGAATCAGCCCCAGCATTTT; clone_size: -; d_call: -; j_call: TRBJ1-5; v_call: TRBV12-3/TRBV12-4; cdr3_length: 14
cdr3_aa: CASIPHQYCPYEQYF; cdr3_nt: TGTGCCAGCATCCCCCACCAGTACTGCCCCTACGAGCAGTACTTC; clone_size: once; d_call: -; j_call: TRBJ2-7; v_call: TRBV7-3; cdr3_length: 15
cdr3_aa: CASSFSQGGYTF; cdr3_nt: TGTGCCAGCAGTTTCTCCCAGGGTGGCTACACCTTC; clone_size: few; d_call: -; j_call: TRBJ1-2; v_call: TRBV12-3/TRBV12-4; cdr3_length: 12
cdr3_aa: CASSYGTGIYEQYF; cdr3_nt: TGTGCCAGCAGTTACGGGACAGGGATCTACGAGCAGTACTTC; clone_size: -; d_call: TRBD1; j_call: TRBJ2-7; v_call: TRBV6-5; cdr3_length: 14
cdr3_aa: CASSPGTSGIGELFF; cdr3_nt: TGTGCCAGCTCACCAGGGACTAGCGGGATCGGGGAGCTGTTTTTT; clone_size: -; d_call: TRBD2; j_call: TRBJ2-2; v_call: TRBV18; cdr3_length: 15
cdr3_aa: CASSLGYQETQYF; cdr3_nt: TGTGCCAGCAGCTTAGGTTACCAAGAGACCCAGTACTTC; clone_size: -; d_call: -; j_call: TRBJ2-5; v_call: TRBV7-6; cdr3_length: 13
cdr3_aa: CASTTPGRAEAFF; cdr3_nt: TGCGCCAGCACCACCCCCGGTAGAGCTGAAGCTTTCTTT; clone_size: few; d_call: -; j_call: TRBJ1-1; v_call: TRBV10-1; cdr3_length: 13
cdr3_aa: CASSVGSTYGYTF; cdr3_nt: TGTGCCAGCAGTGTGGGATCTACCTATGGCTACACCTTC; clone_size: few; d_call: -; j_call: TRBJ1-2; v_call: TRBV2; cdr3_length: 13